A single sample is the source of the 9 T cell receptor beta chains below, sequenced in a study of blood T cell repertoires in COVID-19. TCRdb keeps only in-frame clones here, not all; method: immunoSEQ multiplex PCR. The table includes about 33,000 clones, approximately 81% detected once. The material sequenced was peripheral blood. Receptor source: an older man with acute or convalescent COVID-19.

The chain uses TRBV7-8 and TRBJ1-5, with D uncertain. V was pared by 5 bases and J by 0 bases, with 11 bases between. The germline CDR1 and CDR2 sequences are SGHVS and FQNEAQ. This CDR3 region has 15 residues. The CDR3 DNA sequence: TGTGCCAGCAGCCCCATGGAGTTTAGCAATCAGCCCCAGCATTTT. Protein product: CASSPMEFSNQPQHF. Combining the CDR3 with reference TRBV7-8 and TRBJ1-5 gives the whole variable domain GAGVSQSPRYKVAKRGQDVALRCDPISGHVSLFWYQQALGQGPEFLTYFQNEAQLDKSGLPSDRFFAERPEGSVSTLKIQRTQQEDSAVYLCASSPMEFSNQPQHFGDGTRLSIL.

The chain employs TRBV6-2 or TRBV6-3 and TRBJ2-5; TRBD1 is a possible D gene (5 bases). V lost 2 bases, J lost 1 base, and 11 bases lay in between. Germline V lookup: CDR1 MNHEY, CDR2 SVGEGT. The CDR3 has 15 residues. CDR3 residues: CASSYLTGAQETQYF. CDR3 nucleotides: TGTGCCAGCAGTTACCTTACAGGAGCCCAAGAGACCCAGTACTTC.

This clone turned up a few times. The genes are TRBV5-8 and TRBJ1-5; 8 bases align to TRBD1. The CDR3 sequence is 17 residues long. Germline trimming cut 3 bases from V and 7 bases from J; bases unmatched to any gene: 15. Looked up from germline, CDR1 is SGHTS and CDR2 is YDEGEE. DNA for the CDR3: TGTGCCAGCAGCTCACTGAGGACAGGGAGCCTTGGGCAGCCCCAGCATTTT. This translates into CASSSLRTGSLGQPQHF.

This chain uses TRBV4-2 with TRBJ2-3; 8 nucleotides agree with TRBD2. The trim removed 2 bases at V and 4 bases at J, leaving 5 bases unmatched. The CDR3 extends over 15 amino acids. Germline lookup yields CDR1 LGHNA and CDR2 YNFKEQ. CDR3 region: CASSQFWRGADTQYF. CDR3 nucleotides: TGTGCCAGCAGCCAATTCTGGCGGGGGGCAGATACGCAGTATTTT.

The chain uses TRBV7-9 and TRBJ1-3; 7 bases fit TRBD1. The CDR3 consists of 19 residues. CDR1 and CDR2 (germline): SEHNR, FQNEAQ (reference sequence). V gave up 5 bases and J gave up 5 bases; unmatched junction bases: 21. The CDR3 sequence: CASSRTGTEESSARNTIYF. CDR3 nucleotides: TGTGCCAGCAGCCGTACGGGGACAGAAGAATCTTCGGCTCGAAACACCATATATTTT.

In DNA, the CDR3 is TGTGCCAGCAGTTACTTATCCAGGGGCTCGGGCGAGCAGTACTTC. This codes for CASSYLSRGSGEQYF. The J gene is TRBJ2-7, the V gene TRBV6-5; maybe TRBD1 (6 bases). The CDR3 is 15 amino acids. The V end lost 1 base, the J end lost 6 bases, and 16 bases lay between the germline ends. The V gene's germline CDR1 is MNHEY and CDR2 SVGAGI.

J is TRBJ1-6 and V is TRBV25-1; TRBD1 is a possible D gene (5 bases). The CDR3 totals 17 residues. Trimming shortened V by 4 bases and J by 2 bases, and 15 bases separated the two germline ends. Germline CDR1 reads MGHDK; CDR2 reads SYGVNS. The CDR3 here is CASSGFRGGAYNSPLHF. The CDR3 DNA reads as TGTGCCAGCAGTGGGTTTCGGGGAGGGGCCTATAATTCACCCCTCCACTTT.

V and J are TRBV27 and TRBJ1-6; D remains ambiguous. The CDR3 is 16 amino acids. V lost 5 bases and J lost 11, with 22 bases in between. Germline V gene data show CDR1 as MNHEY and CDR2 as SMNVEV (reference sequence). The CDR3 spells CASSIGAAALVTPLHF. The CDR3 nucleotides read TGTGCCAGCAGTATAGGAGCGGCCGCCCTCGTGACACCCCTCCACTTT.

This clone is a singleton in its sample. V usage is TRBV10-1 and J usage is TRBJ2-2; possibly TRBD1 for D (5 bases). V lost 4 bases, J lost 6 bases, and 12 bases lay in between. The CDR3 spans 14 residues. CDR1 is WNHNN and CDR2 is SYGVQD in the germline V gene (reference sequence). The CDR3 DNA sequence: TGCGCCAGCAGTGGGGGAACAGGCCCCGGGGAGCTGTTTTTT. Translation: CASSGGTGPGELFF.